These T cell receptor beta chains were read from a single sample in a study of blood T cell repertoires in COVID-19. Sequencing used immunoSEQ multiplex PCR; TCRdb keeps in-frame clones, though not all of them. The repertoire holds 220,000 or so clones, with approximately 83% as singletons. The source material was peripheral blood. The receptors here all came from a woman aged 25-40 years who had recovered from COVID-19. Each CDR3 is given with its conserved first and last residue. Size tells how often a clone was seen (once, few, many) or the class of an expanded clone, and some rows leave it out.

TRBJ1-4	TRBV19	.	CASSIYNEKLFF
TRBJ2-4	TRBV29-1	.	CSVQVVNIQYF
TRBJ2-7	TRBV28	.	CASRGGAYEQYF
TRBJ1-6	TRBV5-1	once	CASSRGGDSPLHF
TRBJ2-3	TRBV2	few	CASSAQEAGAFTDTQYF
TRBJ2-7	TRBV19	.	CASSIGLAGYEQYF
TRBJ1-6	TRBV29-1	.	CSVGLGAVDSPLHF
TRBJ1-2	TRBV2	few	CASSAGGYGYTF
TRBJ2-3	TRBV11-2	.	CASSYSGREADTQYF
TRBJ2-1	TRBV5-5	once	CASSLDRAGNEQFF
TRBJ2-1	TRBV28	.	CASQGAPYNEQFF
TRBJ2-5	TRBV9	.	CASSVVGDRGQETQYF
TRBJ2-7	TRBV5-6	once	CASSLGSGTYEQYF
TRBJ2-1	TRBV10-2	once	CASKGTHIYNEQFF
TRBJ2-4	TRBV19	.	CASSIVDRGQSKNIQYF
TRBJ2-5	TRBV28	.	CASSPSGLAGGPLQETQYF
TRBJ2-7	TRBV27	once	CASSPGSSEQYF
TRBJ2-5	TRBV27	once	CASSLIGRQETQYF
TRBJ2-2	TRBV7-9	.	CASSLDGGFANTGELFF
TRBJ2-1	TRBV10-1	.	CASSQDRINEQFF
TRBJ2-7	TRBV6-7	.	CASSYGQRPGLLYEQYF
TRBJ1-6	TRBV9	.	CASSPGSYNSPLHF
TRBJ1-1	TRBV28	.	CASSIGGVSGTEAFF
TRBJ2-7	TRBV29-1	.	CSVDSGRSSYEQYF
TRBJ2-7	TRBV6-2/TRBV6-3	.	CASRPGRSYEQYF
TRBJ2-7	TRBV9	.	CASSPRGDVHEQYF
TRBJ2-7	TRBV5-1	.	CASSSGTSGILGEQYF
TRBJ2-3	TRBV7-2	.	CASSSHSVRGADTQYF
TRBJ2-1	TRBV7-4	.	CASSIEARLAGGPVEQFF
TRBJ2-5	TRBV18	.	CASSLSSGLSGETQYF
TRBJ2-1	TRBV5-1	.	CASTSGRADEQFF
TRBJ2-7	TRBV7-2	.	CASSSGTGYEQYF
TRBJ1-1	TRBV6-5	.	CASSYSSTLDTEAFF
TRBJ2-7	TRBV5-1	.	CASRGAGGEAYEQYF
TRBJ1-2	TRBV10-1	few	CASGRGKINGYTF
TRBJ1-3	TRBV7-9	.	CASSLATGKAGNTIYF
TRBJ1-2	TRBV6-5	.	CASSSAGTGGYGYTF
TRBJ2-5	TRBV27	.	CASSPAGTGSTSQETQYF
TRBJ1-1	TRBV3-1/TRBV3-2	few	CASSSTDRGPEAFF
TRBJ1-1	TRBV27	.	CASSLGQNTEAFF
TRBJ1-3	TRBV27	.	CASSLQGSSGNTIYF
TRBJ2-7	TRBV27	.	CASSFSITYEQYF
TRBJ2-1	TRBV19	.	CASSISLAVYNEQFF
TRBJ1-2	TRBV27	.	CASSRQGSYGYTF
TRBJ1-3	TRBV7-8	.	CASSLARGTGDGNTIYF
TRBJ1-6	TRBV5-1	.	CASSEGRAGYNSPLHF